The 7 T cell receptor beta chains presented below share a single source sample, sequenced in a study of identical twins. TCRdb ran MiXCR on the 5' RACE reads and lists one entry per CDR3 protein. The table has a few hundred thousand distinct CDR3 sequences, over 8.5% seen once. These data also featured in a second study, about yellow fever vaccine responses in identical twins.

The specimen sequenced was PBMCs. All receptors come from a woman aged 18-29 years in good health.

This clonotype has more than one count but fewer than ten. V is TRBV6-2 or TRBV6-3 and J is TRBJ2-1, with 12 bases that match TRBD2. Trimming removed 7 bases from V and 6 bases from J; junction bases left unmatched: 22. The CDR3 consists of 20 residues. CDR1 MNHEY and CDR2 SVGEGT come from the germline V gene. CDR3 loop: CASKIATLGTSGLVSNEQFF. The CDR3 DNA reads as TGTGCCAGCAAAATTGCCACACTCGGGACTAGCGGGTTAGTTAGCAATGAGCAGTTCTTC.

This clonotype was counted between two and nine times. The CDR3 spells CASSPRLADYYEQYF. In DNA form, the CDR3 reads TGCGCCAGCAGCCCCAGACTAGCGGACTACTACGAGCAGTACTTC. J is TRBJ2-7 and V is TRBV4-3; 9 bases fit TRBD2. Germline V lookup: CDR1 LGHNA, CDR2 YSLEER. V lost 4 bases to trimming and J lost 3 bases; unmatched junction nucleotides: 7. The CDR3 runs to 15 residues.

The CDR3, as DNA: TGTGCCAGCAGCTTAGATCCTGGGACAGGTTTTCGGAACACTGAAGCTTTCTTT. Encoded protein: CASSLDPGTGFRNTEAFF. The chain joins TRBV11-2 to TRBJ1-1, with TRBD1 matching over 8 bases. With 0 bases clipped from V and 1 base from J, the junction kept 10 bases outside the gene matches. CDR1 is SGHAT and CDR2 is FQNNGV in the germline V gene. The CDR3 spans 18 residues.

This clonotype occurred a few times. The V call is TRBV7-9, the J call TRBJ1-4, with 7 bases fitting TRBD1. Trimming cost V 4 bases and J 4 bases; bases outside gene matches: 3. Per germline, CDR1 SEHNR and CDR2 FQNEAQ (reference sequence). The CDR3 totals 14 residues. CDR3 nucleotide sequence: TGTGCCAGCAGCTCACAGGGGTTTAATGAAAAACTGTTTTTT. Its translation is CASSSQGFNEKLFF. Full variable domain (remainder filled in from reference TRBV7-9 and TRBJ1-4): DTGVSQNPRHKITKRGQNVTFRCDPISEHNRLYWYRQTLGQGPEFLTYFQNEAQLEKSRLLSDRFSAERPKGSFSTLEIQRTEQGDSAMYLCASSSQGFNEKLFFGSGTQLSVL.

This clonotype has just a few counts. This chain joins TRBV4-3 and TRBJ2-3; 12 bases are shared with TRBD2. Germline trimming cut 7 bases from V and 1 base from J; bases unmatched to any gene: 3. This CDR3 region has 15 residues. Looked up from germline, CDR1 is LGHNA and CDR2 is YSLEER. The CDR3 DNA follows: TGCGCCAGCACCCGGACTAGCGGGGGCACAGATACGCAGTATTTT. Translated: CASTRTSGGTDTQYF.

This clonotype was seen a handful of times. The chain links TRBV6-5 to TRBJ2-5; D is unclear. V lost 0 bases and J lost 2, with 7 bases in between. The CDR3 has 14 residues. CDR1 and CDR2 (germline): MNHEY, SVGAGI. CDR3 in DNA: TGTGCCAGCAGTTACTCCTGGGCTCAAGAGACCCAGTACTTC. Protein product: CASSYSWAQETQYF.

This clonotype was observed a handful of times. This CDR3 reads CASSQDSRGTGGSYEQYF. The DNA for the CDR3 is TGCGCCAGCAGCCAAGATAGCAGGGGGACAGGGGGTTCCTACGAGCAGTACTTC. V usage is TRBV4-3 and J usage is TRBJ2-7, with 11 nucleotides matching TRBD1. Germline CDR1 reads LGHNA; CDR2 reads YSLEER. This CDR3 region has 18 residues. With 0 bases clipped from V and 1 base from J, the junction kept 8 bases outside the gene matches.